This T cell receptor (beta chain) appears in the sequencing data of a study of blood T cell repertoires in COVID-19. Overall study context: The United States, Italy and Spain supplied acute and convalescent COVID-19 samples. Nucleic acid was either cDNA or gDNA, and it came from T cells, B-cell-depleted T cells, or PBMCs.

Authors' methods: Quantification of nucleated cells was approximated via reference gene primer amplification. The data were produced by immunoSEQ multiplex PCR, yet TCRdb's version contains in-frame clones alone and is incomplete. From that table come the V and J calls and clone size; the DNA was used to work out D and trimming. This repertoire shows more than 200,000 clones, nearly 90% found once; its top ten account for 2% to 2.5%. Material for sequencing was peripheral blood. This receptor was identified in a woman aged 40 to 55 who had recovered from COVID-19.

CDR3 nucleotide sequence: TGCGCCAGCAGTCATCTAGGACAGGGCCCCTTGCCTGGCTACACCTTC. Translation gives CASSHLGQGPLPGYTF. This chain uses TRBV23-1 with TRBJ1-2, with 8 nucleotides matching TRBD1. TRBV23-1 is reported as an ORF; its role is uncertain. The CDR3 is made up of 16 amino acids. The V segment lost 3 bases and the J segment 7 bases; nucleotides outside the gene matches: 13.